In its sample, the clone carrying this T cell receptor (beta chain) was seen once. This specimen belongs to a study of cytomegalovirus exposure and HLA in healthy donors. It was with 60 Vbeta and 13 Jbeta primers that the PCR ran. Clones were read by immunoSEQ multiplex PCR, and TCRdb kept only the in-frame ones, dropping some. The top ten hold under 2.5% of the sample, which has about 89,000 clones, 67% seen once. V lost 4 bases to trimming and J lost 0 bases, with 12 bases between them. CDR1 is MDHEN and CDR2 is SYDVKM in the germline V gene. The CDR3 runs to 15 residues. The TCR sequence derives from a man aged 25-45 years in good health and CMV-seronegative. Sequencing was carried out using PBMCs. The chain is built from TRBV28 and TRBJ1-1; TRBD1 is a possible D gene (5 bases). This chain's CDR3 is CASSYDRKMNTEAFF. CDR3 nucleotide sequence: TGTGCCAGCAGTTACGACAGAAAAATGAACACTGAAGCTTTCTTT.